Listed below are T cell receptor beta chains from one sample, sequenced in a study of cytotoxic CD8 clonotypes in ibrutinib-treated CLL. Only in-frame clones appear in the TCRdb table, and some are missing; sequencing was by immunoSEQ multiplex PCR. Found here are some 200,000 clones, just over 70% of them singletons; the top ten hold about 6.4%. The source was PBMCs, collected after 12 months of ibrutinib treatment. The receptors originated from a human donor with chronic lymphocytic leukemia. Both conserved end residues are part of each CDR3. D genes are given only for firm matches. Clone size is given for some rows only: seen once, a few or many times, or a class if the clone is expanded.

v_call	d_call	j_call	clone_size	cdr3_aa	cdr3_nt
TRBV7-2	.	TRBJ2-1	.	CASSLRPQNEQFF	TGTGCCAGCAGCCTAAGACCCCAAAATGAGCAGTTCTTC
TRBV5-4	.	TRBJ1-5	.	CASSYDQGNQPQHF	TGTGCCAGCAGCTACGACCAAGGCAATCAGCCCCAGCATTTT
TRBV25-1	TRBD1	TRBJ2-2	.	CASRGTGRTGELFF	TGTGCCAGCCGGGGGACAGGGCGGACCGGGGAGCTGTTTTTT
TRBV5-1	.	TRBJ2-7	.	CASREDGTRGEQYF	TGCGCCAGCAGGGAAGACGGGACGCGGGGCGAGCAGTACTTC
TRBV7-9	.	TRBJ1-1	.	CASSTLQPADTEAFF	TGTGCCAGCAGCACCCTACAACCGGCGGACACTGAAGCTTTCTTT
TRBV5-1	.	TRBJ2-1	.	CASSTFPKNEQFF	TGCGCCAGCAGCACCTTCCCGAAGAATGAGCAGTTCTTC
TRBV6-4	.	TRBJ1-2	.	CASCRGADGYTF	TGTGCCAGCTGCCGGGGAGCGGATGGCTACACCTTC
TRBV6-5	.	TRBJ1-1	.	CASGLRREEAFF	TGTGCCAGCGGACTACGGAGGGAGGAAGCTTTCTTT
TRBV27	.	TRBJ2-5	.	CASSSPGHSTQYF	TGTGCCAGCAGTTCGCCGGGACACTCCACCCAGTACTTC
TRBV29-1	.	TRBJ2-7	.	CSVEGWGAGSEQYF	TGCAGCGTTGAAGGGTGGGGGGCCGGGTCCGAGCAGTACTTC
TRBV7-3	.	TRBJ2-5	.	CASSPLLGRETQYF	TGTGCCAGCAGCCCACTCCTAGGGCGAGAGACCCAGTACTTC
TRBV25-1	TRBD1	TRBJ2-5	.	CASSPTGTETQYF	TGTGCCAGCAGCCCGACAGGGACAGAGACCCAGTACTTC
TRBV5-1	.	TRBJ1-4	.	CASSAGRKDNEKLFF	TGCGCCAGCAGCGCGGGACGAAAAGATAATGAAAAACTGTTTTTT
TRBV27	.	TRBJ1-2	.	CASSETVSNYGYTF	TGTGCCAGCAGTGAGACAGTCTCTAACTATGGCTACACCTTC
TRBV6-6	.	TRBJ1-1	.	CASSYSGIGEAFF	TGTGCCAGCAGTTATTCAGGGATCGGTGAAGCTTTCTTT
TRBV30	.	TRBJ1-5	.	CAWSGVGNQPQHF	TGTGCCTGGAGCGGGGTGGGCAATCAGCCCCAGCATTTT
TRBV19	.	TRBJ1-5	many	CASGILGNQPQHF	TGTGCCAGCGGGATCCTTGGGAATCAGCCCCAGCATTTT
TRBV7-3	TRBD1	TRBJ1-1	.	CASSPQGAVNTEAFF	TGTGCCAGCAGCCCGCAGGGGGCGGTGAACACTGAAGCTTTCTTT
TRBV28	TRBD2	TRBJ2-1	.	CASSLSGGAQFF	TGTGCCAGCAGTTTAAGCGGGGGCGCGCAGTTCTTC
TRBV28	.	TRBJ1-2	.	CATLMGPNYGYTF	TGTGCCACTCTTATGGGGCCAAACTATGGCTACACCTTC
TRBV2	.	TRBJ1-2	.	CASSENRAGYTF	TGTGCCAGCAGTGAAAACAGGGCTGGCTACACCTTC
TRBV5-6	TRBD1	TRBJ2-3	.	CASSLDRTGFTDTQYF	TGTGCCAGCAGCTTGGACCGGACAGGGTTTACAGATACGCAGTATTTT
TRBV29-1	TRBD2	TRBJ2-3	once	CSVAVAGGTDTQYF	TGCAGCGTTGCGGTAGCGGGGGGCACAGATACGCAGTATTTT
TRBV7-9	.	TRBJ2-2	many	CASRPREGAAGELFF	TGTGCCAGCAGGCCCCGGGAGGGGGCGGCCGGGGAGCTGTTTTTT
TRBV5-1	.	TRBJ2-5	.	CASSLGPQETQYF	TGCGCCAGCAGCTTAGGACCTCAAGAGACCCAGTACTTC
TRBV18	.	TRBJ2-1	once	CASSPFVLAPSYNEQFF	TGTGCCAGCTCACCATTTGTTCTAGCCCCCTCCTACAATGAGCAGTTCTTC
TRBV6-5	TRBD2	TRBJ2-1	.	CASTGTSGGPLQFF	TGTGCCAGCACCGGGACTAGCGGAGGTCCTCTTCAGTTCTTC
TRBV14	.	TRBJ1-1	.	CASGAGLNTEAFF	TGTGCCTCGGGGGCAGGGTTGAACACTGAAGCTTTCTTT
TRBV28	.	TRBJ1-2	.	CASRGAYGYTF	TGTGCCAGCCGGGGGGCCTATGGCTACACCTTC
TRBV11-2	.	TRBJ1-2	.	CASSTLESANYGYTF	TGTGCCAGCAGCACCTTGGAATCCGCTAACTATGGCTACACCTTC
TRBV5-1	.	TRBJ2-5	.	CASSLFGIGGGQETQYF	TGCGCCAGCAGCTTGTTCGGAATCGGAGGGGGCCAAGAGACCCAGTACTTC
TRBV5-1	TRBD2	TRBJ2-2	.	CASSLVLAGNTGELFF	TGCGCCAGCAGCTTGGTTCTAGCGGGTAACACCGGGGAGCTGTTTTTT